A single T cell receptor beta chain is shown here with its context. Its specificity is unknown. The treatment denotes: oral pan-JAK inhibitor, 5-10 mg twice daily. Sorted populations comprised CD4+ and CD8+ T cells obtained from PBMCs. This CDR3 is 16 amino acids long. From germline, CDR1 is SGHAT and CDR2 FQNNGV. J was trimmed by 4 bases and V by 0 bases; bases with no gene match: 5. The sample belongs to a study of CD8+ T cells in alopecia areata. Following RNA extraction, reverse transcription yielded cDNA that acted as the sequencing template. Libraries were prepared by immunoSEQ multiplex PCR; TCRdb keeps only in-frame clonotypes and omits some of them. The sample shows 190,000 or so clones, about 60% of them seen only once. General study points: Within the top 100, expanded CD8+ clones significantly decreased with tofacitinib, as did scalp clonality.

The source is a human donor with alopecia areata. The sample in question was CD4+ T cells sorted from blood, obtained at week 4, from a patient treated with tofacitinib. This chain uses TRBV11-2 with TRBJ2-3; 9 nucleotides align to TRBD2. DNA of the CDR3: TGTGCCAGCAGCTTAGACCGCGGGGGGGCTTCAGATACGCAGTATTTT. As protein: CASSLDRGGASDTQYF.